This TCR beta chain was found in a study of regulatory T cells in long-lasting Graves disease. Specified time point: newly diagnosed GD, antithyroid drugs for less than 3 months. After RNA was extracted from PBMCs, the TCR library was made from it. Trimming removed 3 bases at V and 8 bases at J, with 11 bases between. Germline lookup yields CDR1 WSHSY and CDR2 SAAADI. The CDR3 spans 13 residues. HTBI primers from iRepertoire and Arm-PCR of CDR3 regions yielded the TCR beta libraries. TCRdb passed the multiplex PCR reads through MiXCR, listing each CDR3 protein once. Of 250,000 to 300,000 distinct CDR3 sequences detected, 15% to 20% appear once; the ten largest clones hold 13% to 15%. The table lists this clonotype with many counts. The same data also contributed to another study, on T cells in Graves' hyperthyroidism and ophthalmopathy.

The receptor's source is a young woman with Graves disease. The chain has TRBV10-2 and TRBJ2-1; the D is unclear. The material sequenced was peripheral blood mononuclear cells (PBMCs), taken at new diagnosis, from a patient treated with antithyroid drugs. CDR3 amino acids: CASSDALTDEQFF. DNA for the CDR3: TGCGCCAGCAGTGATGCCCTTACGGATGAGCAGTTCTTC.